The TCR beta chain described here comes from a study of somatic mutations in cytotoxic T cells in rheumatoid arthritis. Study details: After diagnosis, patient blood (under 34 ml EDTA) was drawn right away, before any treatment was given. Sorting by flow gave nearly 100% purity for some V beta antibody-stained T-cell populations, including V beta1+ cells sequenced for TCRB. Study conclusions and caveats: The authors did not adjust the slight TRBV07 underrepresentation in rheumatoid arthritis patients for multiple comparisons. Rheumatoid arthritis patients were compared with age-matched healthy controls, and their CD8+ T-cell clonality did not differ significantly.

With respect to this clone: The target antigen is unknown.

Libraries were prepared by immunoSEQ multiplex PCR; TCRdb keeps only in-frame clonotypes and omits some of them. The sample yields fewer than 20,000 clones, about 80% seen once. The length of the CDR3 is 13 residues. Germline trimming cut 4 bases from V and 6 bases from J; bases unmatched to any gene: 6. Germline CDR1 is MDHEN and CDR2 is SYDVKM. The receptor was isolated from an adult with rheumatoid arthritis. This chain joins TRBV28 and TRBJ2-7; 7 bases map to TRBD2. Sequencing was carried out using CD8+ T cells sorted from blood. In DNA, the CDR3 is TGTGCCAGCAGTTGGGAGGGAGATCGCGAGCAGTACTTC. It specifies CASSWEGDREQYF.